This T cell receptor (beta chain) originates from a study of T cells in Graves' hyperthyroidism and ophthalmopathy. Trimming pared 4 bases from V and 0 bases from J, leaving 16 bases between. This CDR3 region has 16 residues. Amplification yielded TCR beta CDR3 regions, with RNA transcripts as the source. TCR CDR3 underwent first-round RT-PCR with the HTBI primer set. Each CDR3 protein gets one entry after TCRdb re-called the multiplex PCR reads with MiXCR. The data show some 550,000 distinct CDR3 sequences, around 20% seen once. This clonotype was seen at least ten times. This clonotype was sampled from a man aged 18 to 35 with Graves' hyperthyroidism. Sequenced material: blood. The V call is TRBV12-3 or TRBV12-4, the J call TRBJ2-7, with D perhaps TRBD1 (5 bases). Written as DNA, the CDR3 is TGTGCCAGCAGTTCCCCAGTGGGGCGATTCTCCTACGAGCAGTACTTC. Translation: CASSSPVGRFSYEQYF.